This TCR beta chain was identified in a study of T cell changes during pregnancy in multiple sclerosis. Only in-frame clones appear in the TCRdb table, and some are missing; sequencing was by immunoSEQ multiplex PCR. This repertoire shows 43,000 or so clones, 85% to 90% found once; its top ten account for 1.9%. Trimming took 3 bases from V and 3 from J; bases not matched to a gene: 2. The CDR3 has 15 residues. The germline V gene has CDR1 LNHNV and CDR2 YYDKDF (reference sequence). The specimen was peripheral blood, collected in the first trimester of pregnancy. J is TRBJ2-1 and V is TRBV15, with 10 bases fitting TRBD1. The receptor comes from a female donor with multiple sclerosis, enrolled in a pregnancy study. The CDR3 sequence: CATSSGQGGYNEQFF. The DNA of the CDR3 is TGTGCCACCAGCAGTGGACAGGGGGGCTACAATGAGCAGTTCTTC.